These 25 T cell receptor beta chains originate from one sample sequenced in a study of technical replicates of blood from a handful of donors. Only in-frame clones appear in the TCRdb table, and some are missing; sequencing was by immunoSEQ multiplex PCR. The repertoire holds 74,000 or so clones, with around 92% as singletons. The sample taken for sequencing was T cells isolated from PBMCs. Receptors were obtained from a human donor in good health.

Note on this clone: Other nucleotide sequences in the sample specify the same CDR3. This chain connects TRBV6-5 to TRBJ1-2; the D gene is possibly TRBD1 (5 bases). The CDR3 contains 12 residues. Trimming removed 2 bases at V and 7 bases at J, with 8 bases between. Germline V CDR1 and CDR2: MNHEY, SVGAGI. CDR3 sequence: CASSYGGGGYTF. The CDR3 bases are TGTGCCAGCAGTTACGGGGGGGGTGGCTACACCTTC.

The CDR3 bases are TGCGCCAGCAGCCAAGGAATAACGGGACTGGTCTACAATGAGCAGTTCTTC. This sequence encodes CASSQGITGLVYNEQFF. This rearrangement joins TRBV4-1 to TRBJ2-1; D might be TRBD2 (6 bases). Trimming pared 1 base from V and 3 bases from J, leaving 16 bases between. CDR1 and CDR2 from the germline V gene are MGHRA and YSYEKL. The CDR3 covers 17 residues.

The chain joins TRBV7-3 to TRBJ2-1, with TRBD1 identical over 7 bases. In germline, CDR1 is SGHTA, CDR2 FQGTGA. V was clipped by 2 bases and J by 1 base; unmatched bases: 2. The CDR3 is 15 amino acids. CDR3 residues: CASSLLQGSYNEQFF. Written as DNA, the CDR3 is TGTGCCAGCAGCTTACTACAGGGGTCCTACAATGAGCAGTTCTTC.

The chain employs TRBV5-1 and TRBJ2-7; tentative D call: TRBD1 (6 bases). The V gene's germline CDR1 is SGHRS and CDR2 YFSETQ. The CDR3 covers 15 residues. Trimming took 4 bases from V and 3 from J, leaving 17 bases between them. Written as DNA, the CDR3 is TGCGCCAGCAGCCCCAGGGCAGGGGACGTCTACGAGCAGTACTTC. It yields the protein CASSPRAGDVYEQYF.

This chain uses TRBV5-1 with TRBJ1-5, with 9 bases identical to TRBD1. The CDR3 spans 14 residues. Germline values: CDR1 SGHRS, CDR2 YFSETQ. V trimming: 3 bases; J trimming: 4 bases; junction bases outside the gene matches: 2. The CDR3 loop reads CASSSGTGNQPQHF. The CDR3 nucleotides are TGCGCCAGCAGCTCCGGGACAGGGAATCAGCCCCAGCATTTT.

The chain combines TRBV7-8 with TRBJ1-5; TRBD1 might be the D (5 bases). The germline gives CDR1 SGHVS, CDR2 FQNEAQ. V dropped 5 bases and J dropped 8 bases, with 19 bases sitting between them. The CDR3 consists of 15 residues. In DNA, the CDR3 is TGTGCCAGCAGCCTAGACCCGGGCAGGGAAAAGCCCCAGCATTTT. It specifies CASSLDPGREKPQHF.

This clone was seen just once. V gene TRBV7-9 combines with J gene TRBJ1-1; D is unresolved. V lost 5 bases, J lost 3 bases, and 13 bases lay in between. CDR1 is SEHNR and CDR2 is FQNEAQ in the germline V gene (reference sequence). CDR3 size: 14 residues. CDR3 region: CASSPVGRDTEAFF. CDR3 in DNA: TGTGCCAGCAGCCCAGTCGGGAGGGACACTGAAGCTTTCTTT. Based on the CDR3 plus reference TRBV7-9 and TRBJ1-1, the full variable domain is DTGVSQNPRHKITKRGQNVTFRCDPISEHNRLYWYRQTLGQGPEFLTYFQNEAQLEKSRLLSDRFSAERPKGSFSTLEIQRTEQGDSAMYLCASSPVGRDTEAFFGQGTRLTVV.

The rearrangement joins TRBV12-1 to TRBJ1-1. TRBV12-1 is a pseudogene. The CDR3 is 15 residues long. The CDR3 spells CASILPVIPKTEAFF. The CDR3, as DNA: TGTGCCAGCATCCTCCCGGTCATACCGAAAACTGAAGCTTTCTTT.

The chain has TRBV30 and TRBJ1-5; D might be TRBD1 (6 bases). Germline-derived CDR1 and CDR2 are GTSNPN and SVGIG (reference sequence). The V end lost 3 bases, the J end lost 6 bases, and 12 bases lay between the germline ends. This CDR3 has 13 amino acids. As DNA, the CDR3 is TGTGCCTGGAGGCAGGGGTCCGCTCAGCCCCAGCATTTT. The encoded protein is CAWRQGSAQPQHF.

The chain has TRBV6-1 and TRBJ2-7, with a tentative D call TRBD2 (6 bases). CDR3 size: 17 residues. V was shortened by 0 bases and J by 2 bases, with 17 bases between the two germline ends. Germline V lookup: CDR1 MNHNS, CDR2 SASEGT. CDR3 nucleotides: TGTGCCAGCAGTGAAGCGGGGGGTTGGGCCACCCCCTACGAGCAGTACTTC. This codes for CASSEAGGWATPYEQYF.

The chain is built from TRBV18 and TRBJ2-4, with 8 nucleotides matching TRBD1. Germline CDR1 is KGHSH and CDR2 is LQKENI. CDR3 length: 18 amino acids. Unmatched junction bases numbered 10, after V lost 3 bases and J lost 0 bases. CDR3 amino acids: CASSPREEDRVAKNIQYF. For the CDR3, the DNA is TGTGCCAGCTCACCTAGAGAGGAGGACAGGGTAGCCAAAAACATTCAGTACTTC.

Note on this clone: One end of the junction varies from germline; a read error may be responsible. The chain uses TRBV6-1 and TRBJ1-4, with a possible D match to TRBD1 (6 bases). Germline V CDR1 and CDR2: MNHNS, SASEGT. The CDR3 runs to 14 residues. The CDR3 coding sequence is TGTGCCAGCGGGGCCGGGACAACAAATGAAAAACTGTTTTTT. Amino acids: CASGAGTTNEKLFF.

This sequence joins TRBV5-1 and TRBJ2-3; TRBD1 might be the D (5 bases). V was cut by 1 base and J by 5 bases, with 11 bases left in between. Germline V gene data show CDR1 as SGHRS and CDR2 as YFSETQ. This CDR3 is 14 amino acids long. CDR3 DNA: TGCGCCAGCAGCTTGACAAGAAGGGGAGATACGCAGTATTTT. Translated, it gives CASSLTRRGDTQYF. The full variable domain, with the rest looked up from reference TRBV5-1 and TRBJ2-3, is KAGVTQTPRYLIKTRGQQVTLSCSPISGHRSVSWYQQTPGQGLQFLFEYFSETQRNKGNFPGRFSGRQFSNSRSEMNVSTLELGDSALYLCASSLTRRGDTQYFGPGTRLTVL.

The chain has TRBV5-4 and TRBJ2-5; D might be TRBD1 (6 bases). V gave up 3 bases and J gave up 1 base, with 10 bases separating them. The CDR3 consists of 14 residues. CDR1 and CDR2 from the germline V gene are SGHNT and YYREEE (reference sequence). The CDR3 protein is CASSWVQGQETQYF. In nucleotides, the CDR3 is TGTGCCAGCAGCTGGGTACAGGGCCAAGAGACCCAGTACTTC.

The CDR3 nucleotides read TGTGCCTGGAGGTCCTCCGGGACTTACAATGAGCAGTTCTTC. Encoded protein: CAWRSSGTYNEQFF. This chain joins TRBV30 and TRBJ2-1, with D possibly TRBD2 on 6 matching bases. Germline CDR1 GTSNPN, CDR2 SVGIG (reference sequence). Trimming took 3 bases from V and 4 from J, leaving 13 bases between them. This CDR3 spans 14 amino acids.

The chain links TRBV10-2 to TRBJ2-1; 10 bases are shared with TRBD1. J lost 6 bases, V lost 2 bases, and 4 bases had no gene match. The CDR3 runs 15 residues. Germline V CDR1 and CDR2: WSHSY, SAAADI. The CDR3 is CASSERQGARNEQFF. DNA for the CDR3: TGCGCCAGCAGTGAGCGACAGGGGGCACGCAATGAGCAGTTCTTC.

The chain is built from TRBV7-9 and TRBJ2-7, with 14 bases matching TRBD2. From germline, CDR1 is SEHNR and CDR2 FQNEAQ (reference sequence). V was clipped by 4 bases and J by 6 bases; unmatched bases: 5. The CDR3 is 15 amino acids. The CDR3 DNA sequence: TGTGCCAGCAGCTCCCCGGGACTAGCGGGAGTCGAGCAGTACTTC. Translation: CASSSPGLAGVEQYF.

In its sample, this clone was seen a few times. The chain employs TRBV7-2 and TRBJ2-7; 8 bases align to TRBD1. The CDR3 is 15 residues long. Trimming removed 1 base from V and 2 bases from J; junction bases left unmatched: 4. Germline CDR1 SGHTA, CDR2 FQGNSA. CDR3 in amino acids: CASSLGAQGAYEQYF. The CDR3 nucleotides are TGTGCCAGCAGCTTAGGGGCACAGGGGGCCTACGAGCAGTACTTC.

Here the CDR3 DNA reads TGTGCCAGCAGCTTACAGGGACTCACTGAAGCTTTCTTT. This codes for CASSLQGLTEAFF. This rearrangement joins TRBV7-2 to TRBJ1-1; weak D call: TRBD1 (5 bases). V was trimmed by 2 bases and J by 4 bases, leaving 8 bases between them. CDR1 and CDR2 (germline): SGHTA, FQGNSA. The CDR3 sequence is 13 residues long.

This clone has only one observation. This chain's CDR3 is CASIPGTGTNNEQFF. The CDR3 DNA reads TGTGCCAGCATCCCCGGGACAGGGACGAACAATGAGCAGTTCTTC. This chain joins TRBV28 and TRBJ2-1, with 9 bases that match TRBD1. The trim removed 7 bases at V and 5 bases at J, leaving 9 bases unmatched. The CDR3 has 15 amino acids. Germline V lookup: CDR1 MDHEN, CDR2 SYDVKM.

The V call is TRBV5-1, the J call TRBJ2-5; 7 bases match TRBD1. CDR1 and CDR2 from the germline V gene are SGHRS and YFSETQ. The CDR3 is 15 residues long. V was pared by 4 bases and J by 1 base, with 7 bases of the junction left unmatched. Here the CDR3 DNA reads TGCGCCAGCAGCCTAGGGACAGCCGGCCAAGAGACCCAGTACTTC. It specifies CASSLGTAGQETQYF.

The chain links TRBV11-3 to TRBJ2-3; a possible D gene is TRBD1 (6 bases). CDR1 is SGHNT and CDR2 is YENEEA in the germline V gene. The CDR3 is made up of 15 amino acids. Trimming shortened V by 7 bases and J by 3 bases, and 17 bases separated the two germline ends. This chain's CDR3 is CASTSSPTGTDTQYF. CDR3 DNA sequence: TGTGCCAGCACCTCGTCCCCCACAGGGACAGATACGCAGTATTTT.

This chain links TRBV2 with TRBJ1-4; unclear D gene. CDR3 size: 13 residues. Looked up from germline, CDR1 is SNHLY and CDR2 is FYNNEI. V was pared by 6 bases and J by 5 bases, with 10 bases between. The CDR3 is CASRESRNEKLFF. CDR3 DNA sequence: TGTGCCAGCAGAGAAAGTAGAAATGAAAAACTGTTTTTT.

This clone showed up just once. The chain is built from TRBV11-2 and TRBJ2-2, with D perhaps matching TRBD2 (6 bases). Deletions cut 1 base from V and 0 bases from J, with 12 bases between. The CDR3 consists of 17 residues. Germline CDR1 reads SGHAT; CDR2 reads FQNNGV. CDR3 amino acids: CASSLGLTGANTGELFF. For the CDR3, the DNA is TGTGCCAGCAGCTTAGGGTTAACGGGAGCGAACACCGGGGAGCTGTTTTTT.

DNA of the CDR3: TGCAGCGTAGAGGGACAGGGGGTCTACGAGCAGTACTTC. This codes for CSVEGQGVYEQYF. V usage is TRBV29-1 and J usage is TRBJ2-7; 11 bases fit TRBD1. Per germline, CDR1 SQVTM and CDR2 ANQGSEA. The V and J ends lost 6 bases and 3 bases, in that order; junction bases with no gene match: 4. The CDR3 has 13 amino acids.